The present entry profiles one T cell receptor (beta chain) with its context. Its antigen is currently unknown. The sample belongs to a study of T-cell reconstitution after alpha-beta-depleted transplantation in children. Study-level results: The study traced high day-60 TCRbeta diversity in some patients to surviving recipient T cells and thymic progenitors. Approximately two months post-transplant, alpha-beta T cells reportedly originated from several hundred expanded graft clones. At one year after transplant, newly produced T cells mostly accounted for T-cell counts and diversity.

This CDR3 contains 15 residues. The germline V gene encodes CDR1 DFQATT and CDR2 SNEGSKA (reference sequence). Germline trimming cut 0 bases from V and 3 bases from J; bases unmatched to any gene: 7. Unique molecular identifiers were incorporated when the TCRbeta library was constructed. TCRdb re-analysed the PCR reads in MiXCR, keeping a single row per CDR3 protein. Altogether over 90,000 distinct CDR3 sequences are present, 4.5% to 7.5% being singletons, with the ten largest covering approximately 6.6%. The sequencing used PBMCs, mostly from graft donor cells, collected 60 days after TCRalphabeta/CD19-depleted stem cell transplant. This receptor was identified in a female patient aged 2-9 years who had a stem cell transplant for Fanconi anemia, so the T cells may come from the graft donor. The rearrangement joins TRBV20-1 to TRBJ2-7; TRBD2 matches at 8 bases. The CDR3 region is CSARDTWTSFYEQYF. CDR3 nucleotide sequence: TGCAGTGCTAGAGATACATGGACTAGCTTCTACGAGCAGTACTTC.